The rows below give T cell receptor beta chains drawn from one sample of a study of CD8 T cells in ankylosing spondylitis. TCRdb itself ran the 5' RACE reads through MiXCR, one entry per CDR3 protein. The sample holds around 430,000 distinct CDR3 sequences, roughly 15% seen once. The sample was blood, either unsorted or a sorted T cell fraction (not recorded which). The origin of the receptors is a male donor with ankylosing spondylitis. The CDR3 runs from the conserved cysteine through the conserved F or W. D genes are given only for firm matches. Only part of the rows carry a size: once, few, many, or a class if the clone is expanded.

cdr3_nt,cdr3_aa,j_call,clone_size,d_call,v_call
TGCGCCAGCAGCCAAGTCGCCGGAAACTCGAACACCGGGGAGCTGTTTTTT,CASSQVAGNSNTGELFF,TRBJ2-2,few,-,TRBV4-3
TGTGCCAGCATTAAGCCAGGGGCGCAATACGAGCAGTACTTC,CASIKPGAQYEQYF,TRBJ2-7,-,-,TRBV28
TGTGCCAGCAGTTTAAAAGTAGAGCCCCAGCATTTT,CASSLKVEPQHF,TRBJ1-5,-,-,TRBV6-6
TGTGCCAGCAGCATAGAACAGGGATCCTATAATTCACCCCTCCACTTT,CASSIEQGSYNSPLHF,TRBJ1-6,-,-,TRBV7-2
TGTGCCAGCAGTCCTCGACCCCTAGAAGCTCGGCCGCTGGAGCTGTTTTTT,CASSPRPLEARPLELFF,TRBJ2-2,few,-,TRBV7-9
TGTGCCAGCAGCTTAGCGAGCGGGACTACCTTAAATGAGCAGTTCTTC,CASSLASGTTLNEQFF,TRBJ2-1,many,TRBD2,TRBV7-2
TGTGCCAGCAGCCCACTGGGAGATACGCAGTATTTT,CASSPLGDTQYF,TRBJ2-3,few,-,TRBV7-9
TGCGCCAGCAACGAAAGGGGGCGAGTAGCCGGGGAGCTGTTTTTT,CASNERGRVAGELFF,TRBJ2-2,-,TRBD1,TRBV5-1
TGTGCCAGCAGCCAAAGGGTCGGGCGCGAGCAGTACTTC,CASSQRVGREQYF,TRBJ2-7,few,-,TRBV16
TGCGCCAGCAGCTTTTCAGGGATGGCAGGGGGAGTTTACGAGCAGTACTTC,CASSFSGMAGGVYEQYF,TRBJ2-7,few,TRBD1,TRBV5-1
TGTGCCAGCAGTGAAAAGATCAGGCGAGGGACTGAAGCTTTCTTT,CASSEKIRRGTEAFF,TRBJ1-1,few,-,TRBV6-1
TGTGCCAGCAGCTCGGGACTAGCGGGGGTACTTAGAACAGATACGCAGTATTTT,CASSSGLAGVLRTDTQYF,TRBJ2-3,few,TRBD2,TRBV7-8
TGTGCCAGCAGCTTGCAGGGTAGCTTGGAACCCCTCCACTTT,CASSLQGSLEPLHF,TRBJ1-6,many,-,TRBV7-9
TGTGCCAGCAGTCTGGGACAGGGTGTAAACATTCAGTACTTC,CASSLGQGVNIQYF,TRBJ2-4,-,TRBD1,TRBV12-3/TRBV12-4
TGCGCCAGCAGTGGAGCGGGGCCCACAGATACGCAGTATTTT,CASSGAGPTDTQYF,TRBJ2-3,few,TRBD2,TRBV5-1
TGCGCCAGCAGCACGGGACAGGGGCCCAATTCACCCCTCCACTTT,CASSTGQGPNSPLHF,TRBJ1-6,-,TRBD1,TRBV5-1
TGCAGTGCTAACCGCCCCTCTGGGGCCAACGTCCTGACTTTC,CSANRPSGANVLTF,TRBJ2-6,few,-,TRBV20-1
TGTGCCAGCAGCAAAGCGGGGGGGTTTAACACCGGGGAGCTGTTTTTT,CASSKAGGFNTGELFF,TRBJ2-2,-,TRBD2,TRBV4-2
TGTGCCAGCAGCTTGGCGCAGACTAGCGGGAGGGTGTACTTC,CASSLAQTSGRVYF,TRBJ2-7,few,TRBD2,TRBV5-6
TGCGCCAGCAGCCAAGACTCGTGGCCGTGGAATGAGCAGTTCTTC,CASSQDSWPWNEQFF,TRBJ2-1,-,-,TRBV4-1
TGTGCCAGCAGCCCAGGAGGATTTGCATCTTGGGGCTACACCTTC,CASSPGGFASWGYTF,TRBJ1-2,-,-,TRBV7-2
TGTGCCGGGGCCTCAGGGGGCTCTGGGGCCAACGTCCTGACTTTC,CAGASGGSGANVLTF,TRBJ2-6,few,TRBD1,TRBV6-2/TRBV6-3
TGCAGTGCTAGAGACGGACAGGGGGTCTACAATTCACCCCTCCACTTT,CSARDGQGVYNSPLHF,TRBJ1-6,few,TRBD1,TRBV20-1
TGCGCCAGCAGCCCCGGCGCACAGGGGTACCAAGAGACCCAGTACTTC,CASSPGAQGYQETQYF,TRBJ2-5,-,TRBD1,TRBV5-1
TGCGCCAGCAGTCGTGGGCTTCAAGAGACCCAGTACTTC,CASSRGLQETQYF,TRBJ2-5,many,-,TRBV5-1
TGTGCCAGCTCACCCGGGGACCAAATCCAGTACTTC,CASSPGDQIQYF,TRBJ2-7,-,-,TRBV18
TGTGCCAGCAGGGGGACGGTCGATCAGCCCCAGCATTTT,CASRGTVDQPQHF,TRBJ1-5,-,-,TRBV2
TGTGCCAGCAGGGGGACTAGCGGGGCGCAAGAGACCCAGTACTTC,CASRGTSGAQETQYF,TRBJ2-5,once,TRBD2,TRBV2
TGCTGTGCTAGAGATCTTACAGGGCCCCAAATCAGCTATGGCTACACCTTC,CCARDLTGPQISYGYTF,TRBJ1-2,-,-,TRBV20-1